Following are 20 T cell receptor beta chains from one sample sequenced in a study of Ad26.COV2.S vaccination and SARS-CoV-2 variants (dated by TCRdb to 2020 to 2022). The treatment or condition label of this sample denotes: around 19 received Ad26.COV2.S at low or high dose, single or two shots; about 5 received placebo; per-sample allocation not given. Repertoires of vaccine and placebo recipients were sequenced from samples collected on day 63 after the first injection. The method was the immunoSEQ multiplex PCR assay. TCRdb mirrors the immuneACCESS table, restricted to in-frame sequences. Some clones are absent from its copies; in checked studies, under half trace to an unresolved V gene, and the reason for the others is unknown. The table for this sample lists approximately 480,000 clones; around 90% of them were counted only once. The ten largest clones capture 9.5% to 15% of the sample. The material was peripheral blood, obtained in a trial of Ad26.COV2.S vaccine versus placebo. These receptors all stem from a person aged 18-65 years who received the Ad26.COV2.S COVID-19 vaccine or a placebo.

This chain connects TRBV10-3 to TRBJ2-3; TRBD2 matches at 7 bases. Trimming removed 2 bases from V and 0 bases from J; junction bases left unmatched: 2. This CDR3 comprises 15 residues. Germline assignment: CDR1 ENHRY and CDR2 SYGVKD. The CDR3 protein is CAISERGVSTDTQYF. CDR3 DNA: TGTGCCATCAGTGAGCGGGGGGTTAGCACAGATACGCAGTATTTT.

This chain's CDR3 is CASSQDRAQMYEQYF. In nucleotides, the CDR3 is TGCGCCAGCAGCCAAGATCGGGCACAAATGTACGAGCAGTACTTC. V is TRBV4-1 and J is TRBJ2-7; D remains unclear. CDR1 and CDR2 from the germline V gene are MGHRA and YSYEKL. V dropped 0 bases and J dropped 4 bases, with 13 bases sitting between them. The CDR3 contains 15 residues.

CDR3 in DNA: TGTGCCATCAGTGAGTCACGGAGCGGCAATCAGCCCCAGCATTTT. Residues: CAISESRSGNQPQHF. The rearrangement uses TRBV10-3 and TRBJ1-5, with D unresolved. CDR1 is ENHRY and CDR2 is SYGVKD in the germline V gene. V was clipped by 0 bases and J by 2 bases, with 8 bases between them. This CDR3 is built from 15 residues.

This chain uses TRBV12-3 or TRBV12-4 with TRBJ2-1, with TRBD1 identical over 9 bases. J was trimmed by 6 bases and V by 7 bases; bases with no gene match: 4. The CDR3 contains 13 residues. In nucleotides, the CDR3 is TGTGCCAGCACCAGGGACAGGGCCAATGAGCAGTTCTTC. Its translation is CASTRDRANEQFF.

V is TRBV5-1 and J is TRBJ2-3; TRBD2 agrees at 7 bases. The V segment lost 4 bases and the J segment 1 base; nucleotides outside the gene matches: 12. CDR1 and CDR2 (germline): SGHRS, YFSETQ. The CDR3 has 17 amino acids. The CDR3 DNA reads TGCGCCAGCAGCAAGCTAGCGGCCGTAAAGGGCACAGATACGCAGTATTTT. Its translation: CASSKLAAVKGTDTQYF.

This clone turned up a few times. This chain connects TRBV7-2 to TRBJ1-5; a possible D gene is TRBD1 (6 bases). V was shortened by 5 bases and J by 2 bases, with 13 bases between the two germline ends. This CDR3 is built from 15 residues. Germline V gene lookup returns CDR1 SGHTA and CDR2 FQGNSA. CDR3 bases: TGTGCCAGCAGCAACAGGGTCGGTGGCAATCAGCCCCAGCATTTT. Translation: CASSNRVGGNQPQHF.

The V gene is TRBV20-1, the J gene TRBJ1-1, with D possibly TRBD1 on 6 matching bases. The germline V gene encodes CDR1 DFQATT and CDR2 SNEGSKA (reference sequence). The germline V and J ends were trimmed by 8 bases and 9 bases, with 16 bases remaining between them. This CDR3 comprises 11 residues. As DNA, the CDR3 is TGCAGTCTAACTTCAACAGGGAAAGCTTTCTTT. Residues: CSLTSTGKAFF.

The rearrangement uses TRBV5-1 and TRBJ2-1; 7 nucleotides line up with TRBD2. CDR1 and CDR2 (germline): SGHRS, YFSETQ. CDR3 size: 23 residues. Trimming at V came to 4 bases and at J to 3 bases, leaving 31 bases not matched to a gene. The CDR3 spells CASSPTGFSRSRGRGVVYNEQFF. CDR3 bases: TGCGCCAGCAGCCCGACGGGTTTTAGTAGGTCTCGCGGGAGAGGTGTGGTCTACAATGAGCAGTTCTTC.

A few counts support this clone. Here the CDR3 reads CASSSRGGISNQPQHF. CDR3 nucleotides: TGTGCCAGTAGTTCCCGAGGTGGTATTAGCAATCAGCCCCAGCATTTT. The V and J genes are TRBV19 and TRBJ1-5; D is uncertain. The V end was cut by 5 bases, the J end by 0 bases, with 14 bases between. The CDR3 runs 16 residues. From germline, CDR1 is LNHDA and CDR2 SQIVND (reference sequence).

The sample holds a few counts of this clone. The chain joins TRBV12-5 to TRBJ2-7; D is perhaps TRBD1 (5 bases). V lost 0 bases and J 1 base, leaving 22 bases between the germline ends. In germline, CDR1 is LGHNT, CDR2 FRNRAP. This CDR3 is built from 19 residues. CDR3 protein: CASGLVRGPAGRASYEQYF. CDR3 DNA sequence: TGTGCTAGTGGTTTGGTTCGAGGCCCTGCCGGCAGGGCTTCCTACGAGCAGTACTTC.

In this sample, this clone turned up a few times. This CDR3 is also generated by other DNA sequences in the sample. This chain uses TRBV6-5 with TRBJ1-5, with 11 nucleotides matching TRBD1. Germline assignment: CDR1 MNHEY and CDR2 SVGAGI. This CDR3 has 14 residues. The ends lost 6 bases at V and 4 bases at J; junction bases unmatched: 2. In nucleotides, the CDR3 is TGTGCCAGCAGGGGACAGGGGGGAAATCAGCCCCAGCATTTT. Translation gives CASRGQGGNQPQHF.

This sequence joins TRBV2 and TRBJ1-5; TRBD1 agrees at 8 bases. The CDR3 is 13 residues long. Germline V gene sequence: CDR1 SNHLY, CDR2 FYNNEI. With 0 bases clipped from V and 9 bases from J, the junction kept 1 base outside the gene matches. Here the CDR3 reads CASSEADRGPQHF. CDR3 nucleotides: TGTGCCAGCAGTGAAGCTGACAGGGGGCCCCAGCATTTT.

The chain links TRBV29-1 to TRBJ2-3, with 8 bases lining up with TRBD2. After removal of 2 bases from V and 8 bases from J, the junction contained 9 bases not matched to a gene. Germline CDR1 and CDR2: SQVTM and ANQGSEA. This CDR3 region has 14 residues. The CDR3 region is CSVEPGLEPPTQYF. The DNA of the CDR3 is TGCAGCGTTGAACCGGGACTAGAACCCCCTACGCAGTATTTT.

This sequence joins TRBV19 and TRBJ2-7, with D unresolved. V was cut by 4 bases and J by 6 bases, with 10 bases left in between. Germline loops: CDR1 LNHDA, CDR2 SQIVND (reference sequence). The CDR3 loop spans 12 amino acids. CDR3 protein: CASSNSGREQYF. CDR3 coding DNA: TGTGCCAGTAGTAATTCCGGGCGCGAGCAGTACTTC.

The chain uses TRBV6-6 and TRBJ2-7; a weak D match, TRBD1 (5 bases). Germline CDR1 MNHNY, CDR2 SVGAGI (reference sequence). The germline V and J ends were trimmed by 6 bases and 3 bases, with 12 bases remaining between them. The CDR3 extends over 13 amino acids. The CDR3, as DNA: TGTGCCAGCAGCCCCGCAGGGATCTACGAGCAGTACTTC. This sequence encodes CASSPAGIYEQYF.

The CDR3 DNA sequence: TGTGCCAGCACGGTAGGCCAAGAGACCCAGTACTTC. Amino acid sequence: CASTVGQETQYF. The chain couples TRBV6-6 to TRBJ2-5, with D unclear. V was cut by 7 bases and J by 1 base, with 7 bases left in between. CDR1 and CDR2 (germline): MNHNY, SVGAGI (reference sequence). The CDR3 sequence is 12 residues long.

The J gene is TRBJ2-5, the V gene TRBV5-4; D may be TRBD1 or TRBD2 (6 bases each). Germline V gives CDR1 SGHNT, CDR2 YYREEE (reference sequence). The CDR3 is 16 residues long. Deletions cut 0 bases from V and 3 bases from J, with 15 bases between. Written as DNA, the CDR3 is TGTGCCAGCAGCTTGGGGCGTTACGGGGGCAAAGAGACCCAGTACTTC. Translated, it gives CASSLGRYGGKETQYF.

V gene TRBV4-2 combines with J gene TRBJ2-1, with D uncertain. V lost 2 bases to trimming and J lost 5 bases, with 13 bases between them. Per the germline V gene, CDR1 is LGHNA and CDR2 is YNFKEQ. This CDR3 is built from 15 residues. The CDR3 sequence: CASSQLKGPHNEQFF. The CDR3 nucleotides read TGTGCCAGCAGCCAACTAAAGGGCCCTCACAATGAGCAGTTCTTC.

V is TRBV6-2 or TRBV6-3 and J is TRBJ1-5; D may be TRBD1 (5 bases). V lost 6 bases, J lost 0 bases, and 21 bases lay in between. CDR1 is MNHEY, CDR2 SVGEGT, per germline. CDR3 length: 18 residues. Here the CDR3 DNA reads TGTGCCAGCAGGCCTTGGGGGAAGATTCCGGCTAGCAATCAGCCCCAGCATTTT. Amino acid sequence: CASRPWGKIPASNQPQHF.

V gene TRBV6-5 combines with J gene TRBJ1-2; the D gene is possibly TRBD1 (5 bases). Germline values: CDR1 MNHEY, CDR2 SVGAGI. CDR3 length equals 13 residues. Trimming removed 3 bases from V and 7 bases from J, with 12 bases in between. The CDR3 bases are TGTGCCAGCAGTTATTGGGGTAGGGGTGGCTACACCTTC. This gives the protein CASSYWGRGGYTF.